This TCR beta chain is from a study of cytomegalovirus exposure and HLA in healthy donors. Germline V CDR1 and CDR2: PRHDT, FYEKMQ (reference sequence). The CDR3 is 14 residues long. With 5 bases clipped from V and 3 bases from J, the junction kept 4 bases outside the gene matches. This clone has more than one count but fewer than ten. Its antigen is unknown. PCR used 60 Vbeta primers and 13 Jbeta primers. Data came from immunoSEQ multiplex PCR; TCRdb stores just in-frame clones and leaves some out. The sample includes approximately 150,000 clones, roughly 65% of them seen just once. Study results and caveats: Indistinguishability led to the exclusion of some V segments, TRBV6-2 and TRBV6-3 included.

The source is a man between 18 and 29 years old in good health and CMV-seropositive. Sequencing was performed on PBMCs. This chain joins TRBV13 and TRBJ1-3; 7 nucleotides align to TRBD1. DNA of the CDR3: TGTGCCAGCAGCCAGGGGACAGTTGGAAACACCATATATTTT. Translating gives CASSQGTVGNTIYF.